The following is a TCR beta chain sequence with its context. This sample was taken from a study of blood T cell repertoires in COVID-19. V shed 3 bases, J shed 5 bases, and the junction held 4 bases outside the gene matches. Germline values: CDR1 SQVTM, CDR2 ANQGSEA. CDR3 length: 13 amino acids. TCRdb keeps only in-frame clones here, not all; method: immunoSEQ multiplex PCR. The sample lists some 300,000 clones; approximately 90% were seen once. The V gene is TRBV29-1, the J gene TRBJ1-5; 7 bases agree with TRBD1. The TCR sequence derives from a woman between 50 and 59 years old with COVID-19, enrolled during active disease. Sequenced: peripheral blood. The CDR3 DNA reads TGCAGCGTTGAGACAGGGCAGGATCAGCCCCAGCATTTT. Its protein product is CSVETGQDQPQHF. Complete variable domain (other parts from reference TRBV29-1 and TRBJ1-5): SAVISQKPSRDICQRGTSLTIQCQVDSQVTMMFWYRQQPGQSLTLIATANQGSEATYESGFVIDKFPISRPNLTFSTLTVSNMSPEDSSIYLCSVETGQDQPQHFGDGTRLSIL.